The next 31 T cell receptor beta chains were all read from a single sample in a study of HIV-infected children after antiretroviral therapy interruption. The treatment was: PENTA 11 planned treatment interruption arm or continuous ART arm. The TCR library was built from RNA with a 3' RACE protocol and unique molecular identifiers. TCRdb ran MiXCR on the 3' RACE reads and lists one entry per CDR3 protein. The profile covers more than 85,000 distinct CDR3 sequences, with roughly 6.4% appearing a single time and roughly 1% taken by the ten largest. Source: CD45RA+ CD4+ T cells from PBMCs, pooled from several time points, taken from a donor given antiretroviral therapy, either interrupted or continuous. Subset given: naive CD4+ CD45RA+ CD45RO- T cells. The receptors were sampled from a pool of human donors with HIV.

This clonotype was observed at least ten times. Here the CDR3 reads CASSLGQGSTEAFF. The CDR3 DNA is TGCGCCAGCAGCTTGGGACAGGGGTCGACTGAAGCTTTCTTT. The V call is TRBV5-1, the J call TRBJ1-1; 8 bases align to TRBD1. J was trimmed by 5 bases and V by 0 bases; bases with no gene match: 3. Germline V lookup: CDR1 SGHRS, CDR2 YFSETQ. CDR3 length: 14 residues.

This clonotype was counted only a few times. CDR3 DNA sequence: TGTGCCAGCAGCTTGGGGCTAGCGGGGAAAGAGACCCAGTACTTC. Amino acids: CASSLGLAGKETQYF. The chain is built from TRBV5-5 and TRBJ2-5, with 9 positions matching TRBD2. The CDR3 loop spans 15 amino acids. The J segment lost 3 bases and the V segment lost 0 bases, leaving 3 bases of the junction unmatched. Germline CDR1 and CDR2: SGHKS and YYEKEE (reference sequence).

The sample holds many counts of this clonotype. The chain uses TRBV6-2 or TRBV6-3 and TRBJ2-7; 16 bases are a match to TRBD2. The germline gives CDR1 MNHEY, CDR2 SVGEGT. The V gene end was trimmed by 6 bases and the J gene end by 2 bases; junction bases not matched to a gene: 10. CDR3 length: 18 amino acids. The CDR3 sequence is CASSRPGLAGGPPYEQYF. CDR3 in DNA: TGTGCCAGCAGCCGACCGGGACTAGCGGGAGGGCCCCCCTACGAGCAGTACTTC.

This clonotype was counted many times. This sequence joins TRBV6-2 or TRBV6-3 and TRBJ1-1, with unresolved D. Trimming stripped 7 bases from V and 3 bases from J, with 6 bases between. The CDR3 covers 11 residues. Per germline, CDR1 MNHEY and CDR2 SVGEGT. The CDR3 is CASIQYTEAFF. For the CDR3, the DNA is TGTGCCAGCATACAATACACTGAAGCTTTCTTT.

This clonotype was recorded at least ten times. The rearrangement links TRBV5-1 to TRBJ1-2, with D possibly being TRBD1 (5 bases). The germline V gene encodes CDR1 SGHRS and CDR2 YFSETQ. The CDR3 has 15 residues. V was trimmed by 0 bases and J by 6 bases, leaving 15 bases between them. The CDR3 DNA reads as TGCGCCAGCAGCTTGGCGAACAGGAACGGTGATGGCTACACCTTC. This encodes CASSLANRNGDGYTF.

CDR3 in DNA: TGCGCCAGCAGCATTAACAGGGGGATGAACACAGATACGCAGTATTTT. Amino acid sequence: CASSINRGMNTDTQYF. The rearrangement uses TRBV5-1 and TRBJ2-3, with 8 bases matching TRBD1. J lost 2 bases, V lost 4 bases, and 9 bases had no gene match. The V gene's germline CDR1 is SGHRS and CDR2 YFSETQ. The CDR3 covers 16 residues.

The chain joins TRBV2 to TRBJ2-1, with D unclear. There are 12 residues in the CDR3. Germline V gene data show CDR1 as SNHLY and CDR2 as FYNNEI. Trimming removed 2 bases from V and 7 bases from J, with 6 bases in between. Written as DNA, the CDR3 is TGTGCCAGCAGTGAATTGGCAAATGAGCAGTTCTTC. Translation gives CASSELANEQFF. Full variable domain (rest looked up from reference TRBV2 and TRBJ2-1): EPEVTQTPSHQVTQMGQEVILRCVPISNHLYFYWYRQILGQKVEFLVSFYNNEISEKSEIFDDQFSVERPDGSNFTLKIRSTKLEDSAMYFCASSELANEQFFGPGTRLTVL.

Many counts were recorded for this clonotype. The chain links TRBV11-2 to TRBJ2-7, with 10 bases identical to TRBD1. The junction had 12 bases not matched to a gene; V was cut back by 5 bases and J by 8 bases. CDR1 and CDR2 from the germline V gene are SGHAT and FQNNGV. The CDR3 contains 15 residues. The CDR3 DNA follows: TGTGCCAGCAGCCGACCGACAGGGGGCGCGAAGAAGCAGTACTTC. Protein: CASSRPTGGAKKQYF.

This clonotype has at least ten counts. The chain joins TRBV5-1 to TRBJ1-5; 10 nucleotides align to TRBD1. The CDR3 is 15 amino acids. Losses at the gene ends were 4 bases for V and 2 bases for J; bases not matched to a gene: 3. CDR1 and CDR2 from the germline V gene are SGHRS and YFSETQ. CDR3 coding DNA: TGCGCCAGCAGCATCGGGACAGGGGGCAATCAGCCCCAGCATTTT. Amino acids: CASSIGTGGNQPQHF.

This clonotype was seen ten or more times. This chain links TRBV12-3 or TRBV12-4 with TRBJ2-7, with D perhaps TRBD2 (6 bases). This CDR3 region has 15 residues. Trimming shortened V by 6 bases and J by 0 bases, and 15 bases separated the two germline ends. CDR3 sequence (DNA): TGTGCCAGCAGCCTGGTTTGGGGGGACTCCTACGAGCAGTACTTC. Translating it yields CASSLVWGDSYEQYF.

This clonotype was recorded at least ten times. The chain combines TRBV7-9 with TRBJ1-2, with a weak D call TRBD1 (5 bases). This CDR3 spans 14 amino acids. Looked up from germline, CDR1 is SEHNR and CDR2 is FQNEAQ (reference sequence). Trimming took 7 bases from V and 4 from J, leaving 16 bases between them. CDR3 bases: TGTGCCAGCACCCCCCTCGGGGGTTTCTATGGCTACACCTTC. This gives the protein CASTPLGGFYGYTF.

This clonotype was counted ten times or more. J is TRBJ1-2 and V is TRBV14; D is unclear. This CDR3 contains 13 residues. Germline V lookup: CDR1 SGHDN, CDR2 FVKESK. Trimming left V 1 base short and J 2 bases short, with 5 bases between. CDR3 region: CASSQALNYGYTF. The CDR3 DNA reads as TGTGCCAGCAGCCAAGCCTTAAACTATGGCTACACCTTC.

The sample holds many counts of this clonotype. A read error may produce the germline difference seen at one junction end. The chain is built from TRBV12-3 or TRBV12-4 and TRBJ1-3; tentatively, D is TRBD1 (5 bases). This CDR3 is built from 13 residues. The CDR3 spells CASSLTERGPRFF. The CDR3 bases are TGTGCCAGCAGTTTGACCGAAAGGGGCCCGAGGTTTTTT.

This clonotype came up many times. The chain links TRBV5-4 to TRBJ2-7; no firm D call. Trimming took 4 bases from V and 5 from J, leaving 13 bases between them. The CDR3 sequence is 13 residues long. CDR1 is SGHNT and CDR2 is YYREEE in the germline V gene (reference sequence). CDR3 nucleotide sequence: TGTGCCAGCAGCCTAACCCCTAGGGACGAGCAGTACTTC. It encodes CASSLTPRDEQYF.

This clonotype occurred many times. The V and J genes are TRBV29-1 and TRBJ1-1, with 7 bases identical to TRBD1. Germline V gene sequence: CDR1 SQVTM, CDR2 ANQGSEA. The CDR3 runs 14 residues. V was clipped by 5 bases and J by 3 bases; unmatched bases: 9. CDR3 protein: CSVTVQGLHTEAFF. DNA for the CDR3: TGCAGCGTTACAGTACAGGGGTTGCACACTGAAGCTTTCTTT.

There are many counts of this clonotype. The chain combines TRBV20-1 with TRBJ2-1; 8 nucleotides line up with TRBD2. Germline V gene data show CDR1 as DFQATT and CDR2 as SNEGSKA (reference sequence). This CDR3 comprises 17 residues. V lost 4 bases, J lost 2 bases, and 13 bases stayed unmatched. The CDR3 sequence: CSATEPKPGGAYNEQFF. Written as DNA, the CDR3 is TGCAGTGCTACTGAACCGAAACCCGGGGGGGCCTACAATGAGCAGTTCTTC.

The genes are TRBV10-3 and TRBJ2-5; 7 positions match TRBD2. J was trimmed by 4 bases and V by 8 bases; bases with no gene match: 10. Germline CDR1 and CDR2: ENHRY and SYGVKD. This CDR3 region has 14 residues. The CDR3 protein is CAIGETGGRETQYF. The CDR3 coding sequence is TGTGCCATCGGGGAGACGGGGGGAAGAGAGACCCAGTACTTC.

This clonotype was counted many times. For the CDR3, the DNA is TGTGCCAGTAGTATTGGTCGCACCGTGGATCGGACCCAGTACTTC. It codes for CASSIGRTVDRTQYF. This chain connects TRBV19 to TRBJ2-5; D is unresolved. The germline V gene encodes CDR1 LNHDA and CDR2 SQIVND (reference sequence). The CDR3 consists of 15 residues. Trimming pared 3 bases from V and 7 bases from J, leaving 18 bases between.

The sample holds a few counts of this clonotype. J is TRBJ2-1 and V is TRBV9; D remains ambiguous. Germline V gene lookup returns CDR1 SGDLS and CDR2 YYNGEE. V gave up 0 bases and J gave up 3 bases, with 10 bases separating them. This CDR3 spans 15 amino acids. The CDR3 loop reads CASSVDGRFYNEQFF. DNA for the CDR3: TGTGCCAGCAGCGTAGACGGGCGGTTCTACAATGAGCAGTTCTTC.

This clonotype has ten or more counts. The chain is built from TRBV3-1 and TRBJ1-4; a weak D match, TRBD1 (6 bases). V lost 3 bases, J lost 6 bases, and 11 bases lay in between. The germline V gene encodes CDR1 LGHDT and CDR2 YNNKEL (reference sequence). The CDR3 is made up of 14 amino acids. CDR3 coding DNA: TGTGCCAGCAGCCACCAGGGGACGGATGAAAAACTGTTTTTT. Residues: CASSHQGTDEKLFF.

The sample holds many counts of this clonotype. The chain employs TRBV10-1 and TRBJ2-1, with 7 bases aligning to TRBD1. The germline V gene encodes CDR1 WNHNN and CDR2 SYGVQD (reference sequence). The V segment lost 6 bases and the J segment 7 bases; nucleotides outside the gene matches: 18. CDR3 length: 17 amino acids. The CDR3 here is CASSEDIITGAKNEQFF. CDR3 DNA: TGCGCCAGCAGCGAGGATATAATAACAGGGGCCAAAAATGAGCAGTTCTTC.

Ten or more counts support this clonotype. The chain has TRBV14 and TRBJ1-2, with D possibly TRBD1 on 5 matching bases. This CDR3 region has 13 residues. The germline V gene has CDR1 SGHDN and CDR2 FVKESK. Trimming stripped 3 bases from V and 8 bases from J, with 13 bases between. CDR3 region: CASSHKIGVGYTF. The CDR3 region has the DNA TGTGCCAGCAGCCACAAGATAGGGGTCGGCTACACCTTC.

There are many counts of this clonotype. This chain joins TRBV4-2 and TRBJ1-2; 7 positions match TRBD1. CDR3 length equals 15 residues. CDR1 and CDR2 from the germline V gene are LGHNA and YNFKEQ. The V and J ends lost 2 bases and 1 base, in that order; junction bases with no gene match: 4. The CDR3 sequence: CASSQPGQINYGYTF. CDR3 nucleotides: TGTGCCAGCAGCCAACCGGGACAGATTAACTATGGCTACACCTTC.

As concerns this clonotype: An end of the junction differs from the germline gene, which may be a read error. The rearrangement uses TRBV6-1 and TRBJ2-2, with D possibly being TRBD1 (6 bases). This CDR3 is built from 16 residues. The germline CDR1 and CDR2 sequences are MNHNS and SASEGT. The CDR3 sequence is CASIENKGVGGGELFF. The CDR3, as DNA: TGTGCCAGCATTGAAAATAAGGGGGTCGGTGGCGGGGAGCTGTTTTTT.

This clonotype has ten or more counts. V usage is TRBV27 and J usage is TRBJ1-6; D possibly corresponds to TRBD1 (6 bases). V was pared by 5 bases and J by 8 bases, with 7 bases between. The CDR3 covers 12 residues. Germline CDR1 and CDR2: MNHEY and SMNVEV (reference sequence). This chain's CDR3 is CASSHRDSPLHF. The DNA for the CDR3 is TGTGCCAGCAGTCACAGGGATTCACCCCTCCACTTT.

This clonotype was picked up many times. This chain uses TRBV7-9 with TRBJ2-7; D might be TRBD2 (5 bases). The CDR3 totals 17 residues. The V gene lost 1 base and the J gene lost 3 bases, with 19 bases spanning the gap. Germline CDR1 and CDR2: SEHNR and FQNEAQ (reference sequence). The CDR3 protein is CASSLGRGLLVFYEQYF. In DNA, the CDR3 is TGTGCCAGCAGCTTAGGACGAGGGCTTCTGGTTTTCTACGAGCAGTACTTC.

Many counts were recorded for this clonotype. V is TRBV12-3 or TRBV12-4 and J is TRBJ2-1, with 9 bases identical to TRBD1. The junction had 9 bases not matched to a gene; V was cut back by 6 bases and J by 6 bases. The CDR3 loop spans 15 amino acids. Here the CDR3 reads CASRSTGQGGNEQFF. CDR3 bases: TGTGCCAGCAGGTCGACGGGACAGGGAGGCAATGAGCAGTTCTTC.

This clonotype was seen many times. V usage is TRBV20-1 and J usage is TRBJ2-1; D tentatively reads TRBD1 or TRBD2 (5 bases each). The length of the CDR3 is 14 residues. Germline CDR1 reads DFQATT; CDR2 reads SNEGSKA (reference sequence). The ends were cut back, 1 base at V and 2 bases at J, with 9 bases in the middle. The CDR3 protein is CSARVGTAYNEQFF. The DNA of the CDR3 is TGCAGTGCTAGAGTCGGGACGGCCTACAATGAGCAGTTCTTC.

This clonotype was detected many times. The chain recombines TRBV7-9 with TRBJ2-1, with a tentative D call TRBD2 (6 bases). The CDR3 length is 13 residues. V was clipped by 2 bases and J by 4 bases, with 6 bases between them. Per the germline V gene, CDR1 is SEHNR and CDR2 is FQNEAQ (reference sequence). This CDR3 is CASSLRGYNEQFF. As DNA, the CDR3 is TGTGCCAGCAGCTTACGGGGGTACAATGAGCAGTTCTTC.

This clonotype was detected ten times or more. This chain connects TRBV19 to TRBJ1-4; TRBD1 agrees at 7 bases. Germline-derived CDR1 and CDR2 are LNHDA and SQIVND (reference sequence). The CDR3 runs 15 residues. V dropped 5 bases and J dropped 1; count of bases not matched to a gene: 4. CDR3 in DNA: TGTGCCAGTAGTTCGGGACAGATAACTAATGAAAAACTGTTTTTT. This encodes CASSSGQITNEKLFF. Using reference TRBV19 and TRBJ1-4 for the parts outside the CDR3, the full variable domain is DGGITQSPKYLFRKEGQNVTLSCEQNLNHDAMYWYRQDPGQGLRLIYYSQIVNDFQKGDIAEGYSVSREKKESFPLTVTSAQKNPTAFYLCASSSGQITNEKLFFGSGTQLSVL.

This clonotype was seen many times. The CDR3 DNA reads as TGTGCCAGCCAAGGACAGGGGGTGTTAGCCGGGGAGCTGTTTTTT. This sequence encodes CASQGQGVLAGELFF. The rearrangement uses TRBV19 and TRBJ2-2, with 10 bases lining up with TRBD1. This CDR3 contains 15 residues. Germline CDR1 and CDR2: LNHDA and SQIVND (reference sequence). V dropped 9 bases and J dropped 6; count of bases not matched to a gene: 10.